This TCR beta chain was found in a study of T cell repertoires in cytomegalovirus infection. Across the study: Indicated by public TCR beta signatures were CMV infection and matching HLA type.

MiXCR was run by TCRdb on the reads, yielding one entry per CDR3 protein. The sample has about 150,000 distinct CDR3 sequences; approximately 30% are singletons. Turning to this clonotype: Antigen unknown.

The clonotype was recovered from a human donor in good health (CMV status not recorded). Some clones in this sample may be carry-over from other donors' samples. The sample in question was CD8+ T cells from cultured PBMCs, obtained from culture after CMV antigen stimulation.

The CDR3 sequence is CAINAGDNGYTF. As DNA, the CDR3 is TGTGCCATCAACGCAGGGGATAATGGCTACACCTTC. This sequence joins TRBV10-3 and TRBJ1-2; weak D call: TRBD1 (6 bases). Germline loops: CDR1 ENHRY, CDR2 SYGVKD. The CDR3 is 12 residues long. Trimming pared 7 bases from V and 6 bases from J, leaving 12 bases between.